This TCR beta chain was sequenced in a study of blood T cell repertoires in COVID-19. Study-level background: Samples of COVID-19 (acute and convalescent) were obtained from the United States, Italy and Spain. T cells, B-cell-depleted T cells, or PBMCs provided the cDNA or gDNA that served as material.

Trimming cost V 5 bases and J 0 bases; bases outside gene matches: 5. From germline, CDR1 is SNHLY and CDR2 FYNNEI. This CDR3 comprises 15 residues. Study processing details: Cell counts per sample came from amplifying reference gene primers. Using immunoSEQ multiplex PCR, the repertoire was profiled, and TCRdb retains in-frame clones only, with some absent. The V and J calls and clone size are taken from that table; D and trimming were inferred from the DNA. The sample lists about 350,000 clones, around nine tenths occurring once. Sequenced material: peripheral blood. The origin of this receptor is a woman between 18 and 30 years old who had recovered from COVID-19. V and J are TRBV2 and TRBJ2-3, with 7 bases identical to TRBD2. The DNA of the CDR3 is TGTGCCAGCAGTCGCACTAGCGCAAGCACAGATACGCAGTATTTT. Its protein is CASSRTSASTDTQYF.